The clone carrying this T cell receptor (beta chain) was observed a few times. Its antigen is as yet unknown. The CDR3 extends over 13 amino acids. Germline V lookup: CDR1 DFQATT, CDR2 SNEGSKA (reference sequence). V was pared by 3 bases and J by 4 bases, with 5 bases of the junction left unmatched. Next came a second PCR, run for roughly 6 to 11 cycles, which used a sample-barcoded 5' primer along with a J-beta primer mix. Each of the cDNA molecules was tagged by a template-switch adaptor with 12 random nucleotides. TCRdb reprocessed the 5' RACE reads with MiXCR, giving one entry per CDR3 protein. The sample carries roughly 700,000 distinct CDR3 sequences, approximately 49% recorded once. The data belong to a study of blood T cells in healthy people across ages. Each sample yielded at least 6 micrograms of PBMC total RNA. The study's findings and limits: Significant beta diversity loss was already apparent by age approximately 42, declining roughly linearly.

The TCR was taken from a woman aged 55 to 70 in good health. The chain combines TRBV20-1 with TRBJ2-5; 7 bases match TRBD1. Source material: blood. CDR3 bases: TGCAGTGCTAGCTCGGGACAGCTAGAGACCCAGTACTTC. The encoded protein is CSASSGQLETQYF.